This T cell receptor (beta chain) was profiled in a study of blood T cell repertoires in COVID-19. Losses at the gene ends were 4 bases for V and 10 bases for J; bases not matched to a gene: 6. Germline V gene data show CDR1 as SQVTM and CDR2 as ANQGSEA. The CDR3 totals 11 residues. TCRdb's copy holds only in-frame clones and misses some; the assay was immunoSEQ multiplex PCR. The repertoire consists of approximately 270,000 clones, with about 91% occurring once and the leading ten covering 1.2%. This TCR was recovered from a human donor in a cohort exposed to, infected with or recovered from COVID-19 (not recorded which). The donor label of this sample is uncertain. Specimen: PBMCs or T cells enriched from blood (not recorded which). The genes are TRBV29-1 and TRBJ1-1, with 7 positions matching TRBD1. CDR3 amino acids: CSVGDSWGAFF. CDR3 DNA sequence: TGCAGCGTTGGGGACAGTTGGGGAGCTTTCTTT.